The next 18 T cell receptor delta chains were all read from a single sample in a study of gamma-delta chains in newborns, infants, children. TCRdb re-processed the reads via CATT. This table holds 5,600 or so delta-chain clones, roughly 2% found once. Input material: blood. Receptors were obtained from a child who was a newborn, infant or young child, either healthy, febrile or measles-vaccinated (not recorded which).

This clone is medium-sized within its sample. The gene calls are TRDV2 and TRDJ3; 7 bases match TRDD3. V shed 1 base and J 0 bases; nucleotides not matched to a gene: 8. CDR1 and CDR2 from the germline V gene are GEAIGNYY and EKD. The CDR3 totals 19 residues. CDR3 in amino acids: CACDTFGGPSSWDTRQMFF. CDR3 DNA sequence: TGTGCCTGTGACACTTTTGGGGGACCAAGCTCCTGGGACACCCGACAGATGTTTTTC.

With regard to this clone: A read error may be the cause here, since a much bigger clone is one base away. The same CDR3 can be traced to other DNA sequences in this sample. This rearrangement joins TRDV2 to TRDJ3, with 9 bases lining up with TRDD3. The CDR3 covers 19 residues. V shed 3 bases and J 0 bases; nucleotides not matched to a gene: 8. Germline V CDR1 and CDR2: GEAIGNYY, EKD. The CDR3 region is CACDDVLGDTSWDTRQMFF. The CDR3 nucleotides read TGTGCCTGTGACGATGTACTGGGGGACACCTCCTGGGACACCCGACAGATGTTTTTC.

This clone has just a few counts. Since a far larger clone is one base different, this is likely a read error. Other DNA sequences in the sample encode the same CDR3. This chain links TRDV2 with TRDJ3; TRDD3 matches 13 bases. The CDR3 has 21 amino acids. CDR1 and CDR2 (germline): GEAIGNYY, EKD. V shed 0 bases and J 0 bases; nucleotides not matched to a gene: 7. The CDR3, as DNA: TGTGCCTGTGACACCGTACTGGGGGATACGAGAAGCTCCTGGGACACCCGACAGATGTTTTTC. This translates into CACDTVLGDTRSSWDTRQMFF.

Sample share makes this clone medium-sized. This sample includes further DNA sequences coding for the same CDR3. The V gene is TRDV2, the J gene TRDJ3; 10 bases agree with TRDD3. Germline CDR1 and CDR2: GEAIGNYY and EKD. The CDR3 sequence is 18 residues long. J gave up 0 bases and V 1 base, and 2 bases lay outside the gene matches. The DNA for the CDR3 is TGTGCCTGTGACACATACTGGGGGATCTCCTGGGACACCCGACAGATGTTTTTC. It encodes CACDTYWGISWDTRQMFF.

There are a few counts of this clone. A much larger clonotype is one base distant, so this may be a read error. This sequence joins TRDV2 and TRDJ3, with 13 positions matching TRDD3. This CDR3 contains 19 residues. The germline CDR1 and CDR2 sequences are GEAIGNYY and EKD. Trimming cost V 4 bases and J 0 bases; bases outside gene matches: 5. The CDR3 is CACDTGGYAGSWDTRQMFF. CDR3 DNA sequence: TGTGCCTGTGATACTGGGGGATACGCCGGCTCCTGGGACACCCGACAGATGTTTTTC.

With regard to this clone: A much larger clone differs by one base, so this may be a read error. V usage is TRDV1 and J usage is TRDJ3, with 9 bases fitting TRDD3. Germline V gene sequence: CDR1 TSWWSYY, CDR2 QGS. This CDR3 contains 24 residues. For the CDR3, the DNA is TGTGCTATTGGGGAACCGTTAAACTTCTGGGGTACTGGGGGAAGCTCCTGGGACACCCGACAGATGTTTTTC. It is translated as CAIGEPLNFWGTGGSSWDTRQMFF.

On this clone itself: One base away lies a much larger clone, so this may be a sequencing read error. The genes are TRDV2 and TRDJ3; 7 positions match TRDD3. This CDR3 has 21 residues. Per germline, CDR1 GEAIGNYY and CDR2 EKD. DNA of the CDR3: TGTGCCTGTGACACCTTGGGGGACTCAACGTACAGCTCCTGGGACACCCGAAAGATGTTTTTC. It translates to CACDTLGDSTYSSWDTRKMFF.

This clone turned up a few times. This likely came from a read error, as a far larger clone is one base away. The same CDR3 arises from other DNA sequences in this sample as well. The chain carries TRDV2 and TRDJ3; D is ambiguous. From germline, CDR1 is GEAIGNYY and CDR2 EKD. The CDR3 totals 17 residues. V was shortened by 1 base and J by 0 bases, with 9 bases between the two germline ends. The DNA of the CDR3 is TGTGCCTGTGACACATACTCAGACTCCTGGGACACCCGACAGATGTTTTTC. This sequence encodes CACDTYSDSWDTRQMFF.

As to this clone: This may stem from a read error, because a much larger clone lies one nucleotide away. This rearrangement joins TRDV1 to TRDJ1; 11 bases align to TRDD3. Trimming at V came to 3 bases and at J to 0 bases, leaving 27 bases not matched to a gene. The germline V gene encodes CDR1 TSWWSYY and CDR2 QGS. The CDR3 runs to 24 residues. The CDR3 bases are TGTGCTCTTGGGGATCCGTGCGATCCCTACCTCCAGCTGGGGGATACAAGGTACACCGATAAACTCATCTTT. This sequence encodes CALGDPCDPYLQLGDTRYTDKLIF.

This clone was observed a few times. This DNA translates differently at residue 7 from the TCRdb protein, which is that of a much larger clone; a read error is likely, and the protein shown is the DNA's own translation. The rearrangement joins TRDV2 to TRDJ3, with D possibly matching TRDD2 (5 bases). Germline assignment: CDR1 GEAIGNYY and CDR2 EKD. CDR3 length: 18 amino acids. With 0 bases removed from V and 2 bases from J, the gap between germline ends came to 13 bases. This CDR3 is CACDTVEGFPWDTRQMFF. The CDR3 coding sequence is TGTGCCTGTGACACCGTCGAAGGCTTCCCCTGGGACACCCGACAGATGTTTTTC.

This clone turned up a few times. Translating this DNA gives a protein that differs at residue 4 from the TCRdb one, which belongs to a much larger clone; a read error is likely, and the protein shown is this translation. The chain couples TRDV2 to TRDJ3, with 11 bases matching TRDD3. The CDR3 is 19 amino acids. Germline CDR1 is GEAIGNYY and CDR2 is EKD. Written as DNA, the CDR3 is TGTGCCTGTGGCACCGTACTGGGGGATAAAACCTGGGACACCCGACAGATGTTTTTC. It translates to CACGTVLGDKTWDTRQMFF.

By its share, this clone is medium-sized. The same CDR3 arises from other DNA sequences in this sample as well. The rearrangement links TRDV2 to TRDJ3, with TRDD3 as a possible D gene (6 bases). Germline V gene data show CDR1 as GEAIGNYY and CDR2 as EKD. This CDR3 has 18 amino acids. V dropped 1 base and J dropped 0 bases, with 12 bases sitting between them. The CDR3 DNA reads TGTGCCTGTGACACTGGGGGTTGGAGCTCCTGGGACACCCGACAGATGTTTTTC. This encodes CACDTGGWSSWDTRQMFF.

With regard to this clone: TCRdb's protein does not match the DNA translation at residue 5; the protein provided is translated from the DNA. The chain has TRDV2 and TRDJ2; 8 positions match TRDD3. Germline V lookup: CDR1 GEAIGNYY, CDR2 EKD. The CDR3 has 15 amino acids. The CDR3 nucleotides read TGTGCCTGTGACTTACTGGGGGCTACGACAGCACACCTCTTCTTT. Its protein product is CACDLLGATTAHLFF.

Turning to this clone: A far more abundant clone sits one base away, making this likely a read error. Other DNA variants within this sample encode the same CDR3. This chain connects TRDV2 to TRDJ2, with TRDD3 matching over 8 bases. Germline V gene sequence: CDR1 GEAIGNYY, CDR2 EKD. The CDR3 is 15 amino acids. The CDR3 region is CACDPMVGDTAQLFF. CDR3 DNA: TGCGCCTGTGACCCGATGGTGGGGGATACAGCACAACTCTTCTTT.

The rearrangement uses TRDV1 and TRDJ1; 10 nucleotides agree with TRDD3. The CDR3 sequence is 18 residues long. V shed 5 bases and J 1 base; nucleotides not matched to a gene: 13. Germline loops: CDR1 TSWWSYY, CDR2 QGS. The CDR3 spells CALGRGVLGDDGTDKLIF. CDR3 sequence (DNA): TGTGCTCTTGGGAGGGGAGTACTGGGGGATGACGGCACCGATAAACTCATCTTT.

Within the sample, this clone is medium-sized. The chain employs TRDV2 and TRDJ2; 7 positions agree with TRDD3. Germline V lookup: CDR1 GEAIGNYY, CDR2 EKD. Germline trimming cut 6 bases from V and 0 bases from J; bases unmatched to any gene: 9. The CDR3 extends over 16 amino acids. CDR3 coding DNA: TGTGCCTGTTCCCGGGGGATCGGTGCTTTGACAGCACAACTCTTCTTT. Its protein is CACSRGIGALTAQLFF.

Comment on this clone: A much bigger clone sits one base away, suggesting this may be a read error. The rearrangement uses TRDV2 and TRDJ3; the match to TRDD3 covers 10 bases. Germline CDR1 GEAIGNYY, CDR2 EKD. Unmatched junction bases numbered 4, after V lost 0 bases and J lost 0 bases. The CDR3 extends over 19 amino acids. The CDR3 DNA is TGTGCCTGTGACACCGGATACTGGGGGATCTCCTGGGACACCCGACAGATGTTTTTC. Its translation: CACDTGYWGISWDTRQMFF.

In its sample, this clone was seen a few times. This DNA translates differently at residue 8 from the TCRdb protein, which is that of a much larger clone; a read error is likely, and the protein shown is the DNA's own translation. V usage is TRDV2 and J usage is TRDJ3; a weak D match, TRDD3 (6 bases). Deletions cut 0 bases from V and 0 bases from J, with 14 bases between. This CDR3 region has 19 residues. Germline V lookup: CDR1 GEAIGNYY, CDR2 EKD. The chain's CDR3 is CACDTGYPQSSWDTRQMFF. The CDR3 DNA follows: TGTGCCTGTGACACCGGATACCCCCAAAGCTCCTGGGACACCCGACAGATGTTTTTC.